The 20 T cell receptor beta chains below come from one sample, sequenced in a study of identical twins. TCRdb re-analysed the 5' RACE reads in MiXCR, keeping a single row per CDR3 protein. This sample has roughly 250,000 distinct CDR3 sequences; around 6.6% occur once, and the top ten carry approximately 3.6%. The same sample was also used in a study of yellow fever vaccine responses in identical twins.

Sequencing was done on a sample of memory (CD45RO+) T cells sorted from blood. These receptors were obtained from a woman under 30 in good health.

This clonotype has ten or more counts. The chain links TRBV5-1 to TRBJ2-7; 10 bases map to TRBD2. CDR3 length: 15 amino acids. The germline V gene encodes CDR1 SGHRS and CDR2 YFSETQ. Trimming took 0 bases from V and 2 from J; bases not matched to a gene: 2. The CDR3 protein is CASSLGGTSAYEQYF. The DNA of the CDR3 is TGCGCCAGCAGCTTGGGTGGGACTAGCGCCTACGAGCAGTACTTC.

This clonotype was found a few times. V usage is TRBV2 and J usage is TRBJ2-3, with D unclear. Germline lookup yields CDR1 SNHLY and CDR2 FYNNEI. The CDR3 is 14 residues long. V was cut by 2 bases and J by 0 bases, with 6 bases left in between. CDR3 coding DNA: TGTGCCAGCAGTGAACTAGTAAGCACAGATACGCAGTATTTT. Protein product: CASSELVSTDTQYF.

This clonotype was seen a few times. CDR3 sequence: CSAWGSSHNEQFF. CDR3 in DNA: TGCAGTGCCTGGGGGAGTTCACACAATGAGCAGTTCTTC. The rearrangement joins TRBV20-1 to TRBJ2-1, with D perhaps TRBD1 or TRBD2 (5 bases each). Trimming left V 6 bases short and J 5 bases short, with 14 bases between. CDR1 and CDR2 from the germline V gene are DFQATT and SNEGSKA (reference sequence). The CDR3 extends over 13 amino acids.

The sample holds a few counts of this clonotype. The CDR3 DNA reads TGCGCCAGCAGCCAAGACCCAGGGAGGGACACCGGGGAGCTGTTTTTT. Translated: CASSQDPGRDTGELFF. The chain employs TRBV4-1 and TRBJ2-2; 7 positions match TRBD2. With 0 bases clipped from V and 3 bases from J, the junction kept 4 bases outside the gene matches. CDR1 and CDR2 from the germline V gene are MGHRA and YSYEKL. The CDR3 extends over 16 amino acids.

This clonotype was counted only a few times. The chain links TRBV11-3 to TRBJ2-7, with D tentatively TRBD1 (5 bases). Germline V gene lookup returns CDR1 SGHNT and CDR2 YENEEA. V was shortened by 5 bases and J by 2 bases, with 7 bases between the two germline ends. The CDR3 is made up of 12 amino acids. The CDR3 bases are TGTGCCAGCAGCGGACATGCCTACGAGCAGTACTTC. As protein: CASSGHAYEQYF.

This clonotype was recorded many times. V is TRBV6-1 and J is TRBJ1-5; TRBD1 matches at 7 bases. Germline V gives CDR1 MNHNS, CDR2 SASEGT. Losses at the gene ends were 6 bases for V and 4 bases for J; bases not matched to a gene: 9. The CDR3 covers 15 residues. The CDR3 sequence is CASSLRGLGNQPQHF. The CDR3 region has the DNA TGTGCCAGCAGCCTAAGGGGGCTGGGGAATCAGCCCCAGCATTTT.

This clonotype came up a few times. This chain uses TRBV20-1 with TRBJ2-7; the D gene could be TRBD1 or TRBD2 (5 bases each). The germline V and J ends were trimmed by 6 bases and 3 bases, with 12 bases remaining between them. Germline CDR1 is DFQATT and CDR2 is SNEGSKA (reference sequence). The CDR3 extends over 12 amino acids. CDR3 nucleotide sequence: TGCAGTGCCCGCCGGGACCACTACGAGCAGTACGTC. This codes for CSARRDHYEQYV.

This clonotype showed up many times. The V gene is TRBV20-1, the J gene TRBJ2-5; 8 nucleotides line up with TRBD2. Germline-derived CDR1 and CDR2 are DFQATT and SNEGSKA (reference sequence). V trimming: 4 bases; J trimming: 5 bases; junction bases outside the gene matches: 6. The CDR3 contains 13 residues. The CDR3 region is CSATREGKETQYF. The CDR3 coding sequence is TGCAGTGCTACCCGGGAGGGCAAGGAGACCCAGTACTTC.

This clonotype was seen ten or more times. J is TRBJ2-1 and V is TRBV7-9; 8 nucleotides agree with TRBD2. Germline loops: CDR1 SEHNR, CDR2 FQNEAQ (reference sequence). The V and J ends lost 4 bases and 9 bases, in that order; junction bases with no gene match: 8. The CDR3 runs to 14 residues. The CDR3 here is CASSYGGRRSEQFF. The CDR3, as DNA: TGTGCCAGCAGCTATGGCGGGAGGCGAAGTGAGCAGTTCTTC.

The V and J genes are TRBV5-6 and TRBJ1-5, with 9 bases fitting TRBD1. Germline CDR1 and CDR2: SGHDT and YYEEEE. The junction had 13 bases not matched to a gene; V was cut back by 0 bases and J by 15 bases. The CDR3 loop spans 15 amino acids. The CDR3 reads CASSLAGTGNQLLHF. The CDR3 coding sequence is TGTGCCAGCAGCTTGGCCGGGACAGGGAATCAGCTGCTGCATTTT.

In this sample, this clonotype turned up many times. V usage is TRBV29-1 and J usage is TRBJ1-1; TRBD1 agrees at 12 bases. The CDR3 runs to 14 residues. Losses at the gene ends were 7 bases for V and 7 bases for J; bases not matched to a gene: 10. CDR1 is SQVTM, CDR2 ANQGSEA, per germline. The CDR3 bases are TGCAGCGGGAAGCCGGGACAGGGGGCCATTGAAGCTTTCTTT. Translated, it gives CSGKPGQGAIEAFF.

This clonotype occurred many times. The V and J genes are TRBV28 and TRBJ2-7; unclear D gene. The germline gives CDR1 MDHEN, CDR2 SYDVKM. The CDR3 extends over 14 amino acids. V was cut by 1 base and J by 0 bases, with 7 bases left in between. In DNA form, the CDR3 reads TGTGCCAGCAGTTTATCGGGCAGCTCCTACGAGCAGTACTTC. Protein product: CASSLSGSSYEQYF.

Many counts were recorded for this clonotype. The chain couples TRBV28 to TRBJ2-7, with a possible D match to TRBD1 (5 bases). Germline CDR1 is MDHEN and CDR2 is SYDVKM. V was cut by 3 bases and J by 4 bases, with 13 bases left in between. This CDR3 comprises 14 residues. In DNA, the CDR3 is TGTGCCAGCAGTTTTCGTCGACAGCCGTACGAGCAGTACTTC. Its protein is CASSFRRQPYEQYF. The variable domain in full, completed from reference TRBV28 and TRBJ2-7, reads DVKVTQSSRYLVKRTGEKVFLECVQDMDHENMFWYRQDPGLGLRLIYFSYDVKMKEKGDIPEGYSVSREKKERFSLILESASTNQTSMYLCASSFRRQPYEQYFGPGTRLTVT.

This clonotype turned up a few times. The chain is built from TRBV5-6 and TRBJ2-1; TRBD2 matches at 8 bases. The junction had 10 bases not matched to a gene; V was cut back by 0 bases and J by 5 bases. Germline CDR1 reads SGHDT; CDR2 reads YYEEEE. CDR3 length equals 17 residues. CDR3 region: CASSLGLTGRADNEQFF. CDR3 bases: TGTGCCAGCAGCTTGGGTCTAACCGGGAGGGCCGACAATGAGCAGTTCTTC.

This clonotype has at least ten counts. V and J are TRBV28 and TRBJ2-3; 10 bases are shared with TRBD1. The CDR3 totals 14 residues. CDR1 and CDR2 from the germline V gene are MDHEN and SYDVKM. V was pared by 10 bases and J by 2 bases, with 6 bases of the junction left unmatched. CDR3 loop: CAISGTGATDTQYF. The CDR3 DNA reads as TGTGCCATCTCCGGGACAGGGGCCACAGATACGCAGTATTTT.

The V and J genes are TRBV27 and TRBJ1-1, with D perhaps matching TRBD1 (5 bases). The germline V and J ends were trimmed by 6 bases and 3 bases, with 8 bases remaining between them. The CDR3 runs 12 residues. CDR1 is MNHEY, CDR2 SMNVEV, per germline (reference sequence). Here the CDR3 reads CASREGDTEAFF. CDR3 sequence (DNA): TGTGCCAGCAGAGAAGGGGACACTGAAGCTTTCTTT.

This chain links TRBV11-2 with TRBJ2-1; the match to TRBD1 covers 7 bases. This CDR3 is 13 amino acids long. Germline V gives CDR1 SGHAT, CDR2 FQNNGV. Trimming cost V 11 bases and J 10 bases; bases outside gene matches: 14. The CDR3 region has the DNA TGTGCCGGAAACGGGACAGTTCGGTCAGAGCAGTTCTTC. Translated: CAGNGTVRSEQFF.

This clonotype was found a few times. The CDR3 nucleotides read TGCAGTGCTAGCCGGCACCTCAATGAGCAGTTCTTC. Encoded protein: CSASRHLNEQFF. J is TRBJ2-1 and V is TRBV20-1; no reliable D call. The CDR3 spans 12 residues. Trimming left V 3 bases short and J 6 bases short, with 9 bases between. CDR1 is DFQATT, CDR2 SNEGSKA, per germline (reference sequence).

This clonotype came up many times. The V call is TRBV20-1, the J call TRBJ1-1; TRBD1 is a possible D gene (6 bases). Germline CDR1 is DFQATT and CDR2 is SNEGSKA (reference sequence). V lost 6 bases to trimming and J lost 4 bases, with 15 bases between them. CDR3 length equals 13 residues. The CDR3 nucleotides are TGCAGTGCCCGAGGGGGGTCGTTCACTGAAGCTTTCTTT. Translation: CSARGGSFTEAFF.

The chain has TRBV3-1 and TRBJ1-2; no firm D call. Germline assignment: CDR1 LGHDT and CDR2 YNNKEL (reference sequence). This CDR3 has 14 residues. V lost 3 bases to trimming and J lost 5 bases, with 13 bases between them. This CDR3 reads CASSQRSGRYGYTF. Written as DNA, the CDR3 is TGTGCCAGCAGCCAGAGGTCCGGACGTTATGGCTACACCTTC.